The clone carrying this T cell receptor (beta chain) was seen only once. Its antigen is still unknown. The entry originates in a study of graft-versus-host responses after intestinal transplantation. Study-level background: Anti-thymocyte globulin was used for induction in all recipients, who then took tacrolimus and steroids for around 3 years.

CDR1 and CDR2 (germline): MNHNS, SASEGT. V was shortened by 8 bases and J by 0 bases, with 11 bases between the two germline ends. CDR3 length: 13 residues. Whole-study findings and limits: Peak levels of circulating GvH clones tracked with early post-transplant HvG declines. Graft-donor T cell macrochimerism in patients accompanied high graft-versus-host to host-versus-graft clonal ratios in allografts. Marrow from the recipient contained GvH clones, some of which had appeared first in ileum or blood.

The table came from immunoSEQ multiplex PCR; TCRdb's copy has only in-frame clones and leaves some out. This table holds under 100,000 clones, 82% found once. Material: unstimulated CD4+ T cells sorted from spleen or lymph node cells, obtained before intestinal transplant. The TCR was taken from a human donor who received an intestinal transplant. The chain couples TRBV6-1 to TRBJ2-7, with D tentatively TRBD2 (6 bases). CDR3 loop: CASSLEGSYEQYF. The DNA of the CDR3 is TGTGCCAGCTCCTTGGAGGGCTCCTACGAGCAGTACTTC.